The 29 T cell receptor beta chains below all came from one sample that was sequenced in a study of shared clonotypes between healthy human individuals. Produced via immunoSEQ multiplex PCR; TCRdb's table is partial and in-frame only. The sample consists of about 680,000 clones, about three quarters of them appearing once. The source material was memory CD4+ T cells sorted from blood. Noted subset: CD45RA-negative fraction. These receptors all come from a woman between 25 and 40 years old in good health.

The J gene is TRBJ1-4, the V gene TRBV29-1; D is undetermined. V was pared by 4 bases and J by 8 bases, with 11 bases between. Germline V gene data show CDR1 as SQVTM and CDR2 as ANQGSEA. This CDR3 is 12 amino acids long. The CDR3 nucleotides are TGCAGCGTTGGGGGTATCAACGAAAAACTGTTTTTT. As protein: CSVGGINEKLFF.

This clone appeared a few times. V and J are TRBV9 and TRBJ2-3; the match to TRBD2 covers 12 bases. The V segment lost 3 bases and the J segment 5 bases; nucleotides outside the gene matches: 4. CDR3 length equals 15 residues. CDR1 SGDLS and CDR2 YYNGEE come from the germline V gene. CDR3 sequence (DNA): TGTGCCAGCAGCGCCTCGACTAGCGGGAGAGATACGCAGTATTTT. Residues: CASSASTSGRDTQYF.

This clone was picked up one time. The chain joins TRBV25-1 to TRBJ2-1; D is unclear. CDR1 MGHDK and CDR2 SYGVNS come from the germline V gene. Trimming removed 4 bases at V and 8 bases at J, with 6 bases between. The CDR3 has 11 residues. The CDR3 is CASSGVHEQFF. The CDR3 DNA follows: TGTGCCAGCAGTGGGGTCCATGAGCAGTTCTTC.

The rearrangement links TRBV28 to TRBJ1-5; D unresolved. The CDR3 loop spans 15 amino acids. With 5 bases removed from V and 7 bases from J, the gap between germline ends came to 18 bases. Germline loops: CDR1 MDHEN, CDR2 SYDVKM. The CDR3 nucleotides read TGTGCCAGCAGTGCCCGGACCCCTGAGGGCCAGCCCCAGCATTTT. Its protein product is CASSARTPEGQPQHF. The whole variable domain, filled in from reference TRBV28 and TRBJ1-5, reads DVKVTQSSRYLVKRTGEKVFLECVQDMDHENMFWYRQDPGLGLRLIYFSYDVKMKEKGDIPEGYSVSREKKERFSLILESASTNQTSMYLCASSARTPEGQPQHFGDGTRLSIL.

This clone appeared once. The V gene is TRBV7-2, the J gene TRBJ2-1; the D is unclear. The V end lost 4 bases, the J end lost 10 bases, and 14 bases lay between the germline ends. This CDR3 spans 13 amino acids. The germline gives CDR1 SGHTA, CDR2 FQGNSA. The CDR3 region has the DNA TGTGCCAGCAGCTCAACTCCAACTTACGAGCAGTTCTTC. Translating gives CASSSTPTYEQFF.

The chain uses TRBV5-1 and TRBJ2-1; D remains ambiguous. V was shortened by 0 bases and J by 0 bases, with 7 bases between the two germline ends. Germline-derived CDR1 and CDR2 are SGHRS and YFSETQ. This CDR3 is 15 amino acids long. CDR3 residues: CASSLEQSSYNEQFF. CDR3 coding DNA: TGCGCCAGCAGCTTGGAACAAAGCTCCTACAATGAGCAGTTCTTC.

The V gene is TRBV5-5, the J gene TRBJ1-5, with D unresolved. V lost 1 base, J lost 0 bases, and 8 bases lay in between. CDR1 and CDR2 from the germline V gene are SGHKS and YYEKEE (reference sequence). The CDR3 loop spans 15 amino acids. The CDR3 spells CASSLLFNSNQPQHF. The DNA of the CDR3 is TGTGCCAGCAGCTTGCTCTTTAATAGCAATCAGCCCCAGCATTTT. Filled out from reference TRBV5-5 and TRBJ1-5, the complete variable domain reads DAGVTQSPTHLIKTRGQQVTLRCSPISGHKSVSWYQQVLGQGPQFIFQYYEKEERGRGNFPDRFSARQFPNYSSELNVNALLLGDSALYLCASSLLFNSNQPQHFGDGTRLSIL.

This chain links TRBV29-1 with TRBJ2-1, with D maybe TRBD1 (7 bases). This CDR3 is 13 amino acids long. Germline lookup yields CDR1 SQVTM and CDR2 ANQGSEA. The germline V and J ends were trimmed by 4 bases and 6 bases, with 13 bases remaining between them. The CDR3 DNA is TGCAGCGTTGGACTAGGGGGCCGCAATGAGCAGTTCTTC. Protein product: CSVGLGGRNEQFF.

The chain carries TRBV4-1 and TRBJ1-1; D is uncertain. V lost 3 bases and J lost 1, with 9 bases in between. This CDR3 comprises 14 residues. Germline CDR1 reads MGHRA; CDR2 reads YSYEKL. This CDR3 is CASSQPRRNTEAFF. DNA of the CDR3: TGCGCCAGCAGCCAGCCGAGACGGAACACTGAAGCTTTCTTT.

The chain combines TRBV5-1 with TRBJ2-5, with 7 bases aligning to TRBD2. This CDR3 comprises 14 residues. V lost 4 bases, J lost 5 bases, and 8 bases stayed unmatched. The germline CDR1 and CDR2 sequences are SGHRS and YFSETQ. CDR3 coding DNA: TGCGCCAGCAGCCAGATCATTAGCGGGGAGACCCAGTACTTC. Its protein product is CASSQIISGETQYF. The variable domain in full, completed from reference TRBV5-1 and TRBJ2-5, reads KAGVTQTPRYLIKTRGQQVTLSCSPISGHRSVSWYQQTPGQGLQFLFEYFSETQRNKGNFPGRFSGRQFSNSRSEMNVSTLELGDSALYLCASSQIISGETQYFGPGTRLLVL.

This rearrangement joins TRBV6-6 to TRBJ2-7, with 7 bases aligning to TRBD1. Trimming took 0 bases from V and 5 from J; bases not matched to a gene: 7. Germline loops: CDR1 MNHNY, CDR2 SVGAGI (reference sequence). The CDR3 is 15 amino acids. In nucleotides, the CDR3 is TGTGCCAGCAGTTACTCGCCGACAGGGACCAACGAGCAGTACTTC. Its translation: CASSYSPTGTNEQYF.

V gene TRBV7-8 combines with J gene TRBJ2-1; D unresolved. Germline V gives CDR1 SGHVS, CDR2 FQNEAQ. CDR3 length: 15 residues. The V end lost 6 bases, the J end lost 0 bases, and 12 bases lay between the germline ends. In DNA form, the CDR3 reads TGTGCCAGCAGGGACCCGAAATCCTCCTACAATGAGCAGTTCTTC. This encodes CASRDPKSSYNEQFF.

The chain uses TRBV5-1 and TRBJ2-7; possible D gene TRBD2, 6 bases. V lost 1 base to trimming and J lost 2 bases, with 13 bases between them. CDR1 and CDR2 from the germline V gene are SGHRS and YFSETQ. The CDR3 loop spans 15 amino acids. CDR3 loop: CASSLRSEGPYEQYF. The CDR3 coding sequence is TGCGCCAGCAGCTTGCGGTCGGAGGGCCCCTACGAGCAGTACTTC.

This clone was detected only once. The chain carries TRBV6-1 and TRBJ2-7; D is unresolved. The CDR3 has 13 amino acids. The V end lost 2 bases, the J end lost 4 bases, and 9 bases lay between the germline ends. Germline V gives CDR1 MNHNS, CDR2 SASEGT. In DNA, the CDR3 is TGTGCCAGCAGTGAATACGGTGGATACGAGCAGTACTTC. Protein: CASSEYGGYEQYF.

This chain links TRBV5-1 with TRBJ2-2, with no clear D. The CDR3 runs 12 residues. Per the germline V gene, CDR1 is SGHRS and CDR2 is YFSETQ. The V gene lost 0 bases and the J gene lost 7 bases, with 4 bases spanning the gap. The CDR3 loop is CASSLVVGELFF. The CDR3 DNA is TGCGCCAGCAGCTTGGTTGTCGGGGAGCTGTTTTTT. The entire variable domain, with the rest obtained from reference TRBV5-1 and TRBJ2-2, is as follows: KAGVTQTPRYLIKTRGQQVTLSCSPISGHRSVSWYQQTPGQGLQFLFEYFSETQRNKGNFPGRFSGRQFSNSRSEMNVSTLELGDSALYLCASSLVVGELFFGEGSRLTVL.

The V call is TRBV25-1, the J call TRBJ1-4, with TRBD1 matching 11 bases. The J segment lost 7 bases and the V segment lost 5 bases, leaving 6 bases of the junction unmatched. Germline CDR1 and CDR2: MGHDK and SYGVNS. The CDR3 consists of 15 residues. The CDR3 nucleotides read TGTGCCAGCAGTACCCAAGGGACAGGGGGTGAAAAACTGTTTTTT. Translating gives CASSTQGTGGEKLFF.

The rearrangement links TRBV7-9 to TRBJ2-3; D might be TRBD2 (5 bases). This CDR3 is 14 amino acids long. Trimming cost V 1 base and J 4 bases, with 9 bases left between them. From germline, CDR1 is SEHNR and CDR2 FQNEAQ (reference sequence). CDR3 region: CASSLVRESDTQYF. CDR3 DNA sequence: TGTGCCAGCAGCTTAGTTCGGGAATCAGATACGCAGTATTTT.

V usage is TRBV27 and J usage is TRBJ2-3; 8 bases fit TRBD2. The V gene's germline CDR1 is MNHEY and CDR2 SMNVEV (reference sequence). The CDR3 totals 19 residues. Trimming removed 6 bases from V and 1 base from J; junction bases left unmatched: 18. CDR3 DNA sequence: TGTGCCAGCAGGACTAAGAACGTAGCGTCGGGAGGGCGCACAGATACGCAGTATTTT. This sequence encodes CASRTKNVASGGRTDTQYF.

In its sample, this clone was seen a few times. The chain is built from TRBV11-3 and TRBJ2-7; 7 nucleotides align to TRBD1. The ends lost 3 bases at V and 0 bases at J; junction bases unmatched: 5. The CDR3 has 15 residues. CDR1 is SGHNT, CDR2 YENEEA, per germline. The CDR3: CASSLGAGGSYEQYF. Written as DNA, the CDR3 is TGTGCCAGCAGCTTGGGGGCAGGGGGCTCCTACGAGCAGTACTTC.

This rearrangement joins TRBV27 to TRBJ2-7, with D maybe TRBD1 (7 bases). Per germline, CDR1 MNHEY and CDR2 SMNVEV (reference sequence). The V and J ends lost 0 bases and 4 bases respectively, with 10 bases between them. The CDR3 consists of 14 residues. The CDR3 sequence: CASSLSAGQYEQYF. DNA for the CDR3: TGTGCCAGCAGTTTATCCGCGGGACAGTACGAGCAGTACTTC.

Only a few counts were recorded for this clone. This sequence joins TRBV28 and TRBJ1-3; D possibly corresponds to TRBD1 (6 bases). V lost 5 bases, J lost 3 bases, and 14 bases lay in between. The CDR3 is 15 amino acids. Germline CDR1 and CDR2: MDHEN and SYDVKM. CDR3 bases: TGTGCCAGCAGTGAAGGGGGGGCGAATGGAAACACCATATATTTT. Translation: CASSEGGANGNTIYF. The entire variable domain, with the rest obtained from reference TRBV28 and TRBJ1-3, is as follows: DVKVTQSSRYLVKRTGEKVFLECVQDMDHENMFWYRQDPGLGLRLIYFSYDVKMKEKGDIPEGYSVSREKKERFSLILESASTNQTSMYLCASSEGGANGNTIYFGEGSWLTVV.

The genes are TRBV5-1 and TRBJ1-2; D call uncertain. CDR3 length: 13 residues. The germline V gene encodes CDR1 SGHRS and CDR2 YFSETQ. The V end was cut by 0 bases, the J end by 0 bases, with 3 bases between. The CDR3 sequence: CASSLVSNYGYTF. CDR3 nucleotide sequence: TGCGCCAGCAGCTTGGTGTCTAACTATGGCTACACCTTC. Supplemented by reference TRBV5-1 and TRBJ1-2, the full variable domain reads KAGVTQTPRYLIKTRGQQVTLSCSPISGHRSVSWYQQTPGQGLQFLFEYFSETQRNKGNFPGRFSGRQFSNSRSEMNVSTLELGDSALYLCASSLVSNYGYTFGSGTRLTVV.

Written as DNA, the CDR3 is TGTGCCAGCAGCTTAGATGGGAACACCTTCCTTTCCTACGAGCAGTACTTC. It is translated as CASSLDGNTFLSYEQYF. The chain combines TRBV7-2 with TRBJ2-7; D uncertain. Germline loops: CDR1 SGHTA, CDR2 FQGNSA. This CDR3 is 17 amino acids long. V was trimmed by 1 base and J by 1 base, leaving 17 bases between them.

This clone has just a few counts. The chain joins TRBV19 to TRBJ2-5; a weak D match, TRBD2 (5 bases). V was trimmed by 8 bases and J by 7 bases, leaving 17 bases between them. The germline CDR1 and CDR2 sequences are LNHDA and SQIVND (reference sequence). The CDR3 runs to 13 residues. For the CDR3, the DNA is TGTGCCAGTCGAACGGACCTACGGGGGACCCAGTACTTC. Its protein product is CASRTDLRGTQYF.

The sample holds one count of this clone. The chain joins TRBV6-5 to TRBJ2-1, with D perhaps TRBD1 or TRBD2 (6 bases each). From germline, CDR1 is MNHEY and CDR2 SVGAGI. This CDR3 spans 13 amino acids. Trimming removed 10 bases from V and 9 bases from J, with 19 bases in between. The CDR3 bases are TGTGCCACCCAGTGGGGGGCCGGGGGTGAGCAGTTCTTC. Translation: CATQWGAGGEQFF.

This chain uses TRBV2 with TRBJ2-2, with 8 bases fitting TRBD2. Germline CDR1 is SNHLY and CDR2 is FYNNEI. This CDR3 comprises 14 residues. Trimming took 6 bases from V and 4 from J; bases not matched to a gene: 4. The CDR3 nucleotides read TGTGCCAGCAGGAGACTAGCGTCCACCGGGGAGCTGTTTTTT. Its protein product is CASRRLASTGELFF. The full variable domain, in which reference TRBV2 and TRBJ2-2 provide the parts outside the CDR3, is EPEVTQTPSHQVTQMGQEVILRCVPISNHLYFYWYRQILGQKVEFLVSFYNNEISEKSEIFDDQFSVERPDGSNFTLKIRSTKLEDSAMYFCASRRLASTGELFFGEGSRLTVL.

The chain couples TRBV2 to TRBJ1-2, with a tentative D call TRBD1 (5 bases). CDR1 is SNHLY, CDR2 FYNNEI, per germline. This CDR3 has 13 residues. V gave up 2 bases and J gave up 8 bases, with 12 bases separating them. The CDR3 DNA reads TGTGCCAGCAGTGAAATCGCCGGGGACGGCTACACCTTC. Its translation: CASSEIAGDGYTF.

This clone appeared a few times. V and J are TRBV28 and TRBJ1-2; D not certain. Looked up from germline, CDR1 is MDHEN and CDR2 is SYDVKM. V was cut by 4 bases and J by 6 bases, with 9 bases left in between. The CDR3 is made up of 12 amino acids. The DNA of the CDR3 is TGTGCCAGCAGTTCCGCAGCGGATGGCTACACCTTC. Translated: CASSSAADGYTF.

The rearrangement joins TRBV28 to TRBJ2-2, with a tentative D call TRBD2 (7 bases). Germline CDR1 and CDR2: MDHEN and SYDVKM. Trimming removed 6 bases from V and 7 bases from J, with 21 bases in between. CDR3 size: 16 residues. CDR3 nucleotides: TGTGCCAGCAGACCCTATACTAGAGGGGGGGTCGGGGAGCTGTTTTTT. Protein: CASRPYTRGGVGELFF.